The T cell receptor beta chain described here comes from a study of beta chain features in type 1 diabetes. The wider study: Healthy donors and patients showed comparable age, gender and cell yields. The samples had roughly 110,000,000 sorted cells examined in all.

Study-level findings and limits: Among patients with Type 1 diabetes, TCRB CDR3s were moderately but significantly shorter in every one of the four CD4+ subsets.

Per donor, one heparinised blood draw averaged around 110 mL. Post-sort purity exceeded 98% for all sorted populations. To note about this clone: The antigen is unknown.

Expressed TCRB transcripts were sequenced, since all the RNA that had been isolated was reverse transcribed. Clones were sequenced by immunoSEQ multiplex PCR, and TCRdb holds only the in-frame ones, with some missing. The table lists fewer than 200,000 clones, over 9% of them singletons. Germline V gene data show CDR1 as SGHVS and CDR2 as FQNEAQ. Trimming took off 5 bases at V and 0 bases at J, with 14 bases between the two ends. The CDR3 has 16 residues. The chain carries TRBV7-8 and TRBJ1-3; D not certain. The sequence derives from a man aged 25-45 years with type 1 diabetes. The sequencing input was central memory CD4+ T cells from blood. CDR3 coding DNA: TGTGCCAGCAGCCCCGCGGGCTCGACCTCTGGAAACACCATATATTTT. Amino acid sequence: CASSPAGSTSGNTIYF. Full variable domain (rest looked up from reference TRBV7-8 and TRBJ1-3): GAGVSQSPRYKVAKRGQDVALRCDPISGHVSLFWYQQALGQGPEFLTYFQNEAQLDKSGLPSDRFFAERPEGSVSTLKIQRTQQEDSAVYLCASSPAGSTSGNTIYFGEGSWLTVV.